This T cell receptor beta chain was obtained from a study of blood T cell repertoires in COVID-19. The CDR3 is 15 residues long. The V end was cut by 2 bases, the J end by 10 bases, with 20 bases between. Per germline, CDR1 LNHNV and CDR2 YYDKDF (reference sequence). Profiling relied on immunoSEQ multiplex PCR, and the TCRdb table lists in-frame clones only, not all of them. Of fewer than 350,000 clones in the sample, over 75% are singletons; the top ten hold 6.8%. Sequencing input: peripheral blood. The chain combines TRBV15 with TRBJ1-2; D unclear. The sequence came from a woman aged 30 to 39 with COVID-19, enrolled during active disease. DNA for the CDR3: TGTGCCACCAGCAGACGGGGAGGCACCGGGAGTCCCTACACCTTC. Amino acids: CATSRRGGTGSPYTF. Full variable domain (outside the CDR3, taken from reference TRBV15 and TRBJ1-2): DAMVIQNPRYQVTQFGKPVTLSCSQTLNHNVMYWYQQKSSQAPKLLFHYYDKDFNNEADTPDNFQSRRPNTSFCFLDIRSPGLGDTAMYLCATSRRGGTGSPYTFGSGTRLTVV.